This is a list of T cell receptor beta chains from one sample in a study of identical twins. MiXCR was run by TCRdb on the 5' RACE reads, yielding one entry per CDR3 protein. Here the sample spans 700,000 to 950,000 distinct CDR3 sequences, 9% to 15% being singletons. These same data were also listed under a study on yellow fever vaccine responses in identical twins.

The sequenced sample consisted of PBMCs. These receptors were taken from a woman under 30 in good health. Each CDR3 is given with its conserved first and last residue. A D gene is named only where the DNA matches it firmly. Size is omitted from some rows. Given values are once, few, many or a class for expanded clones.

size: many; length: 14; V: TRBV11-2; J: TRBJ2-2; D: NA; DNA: TGTGCCAGCAGCCCAGTGAGGAACACCGGGGAGCTGTTTTTT; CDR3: CASSPVRNTGELFF
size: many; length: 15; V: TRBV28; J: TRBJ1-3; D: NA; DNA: TGTGCCAGCACCAAGGACAGATCAGATGGAAACACCATATATTTT; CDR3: CASTKDRSDGNTIYF
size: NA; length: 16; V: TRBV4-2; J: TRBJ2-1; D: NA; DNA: TGTGCCAGCAGCCCGGTGGGCGGTGGCTCCTACAATGAGCAGTTCTTC; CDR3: CASSPVGGGSYNEQFF
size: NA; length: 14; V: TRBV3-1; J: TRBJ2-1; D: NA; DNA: TGTGCCAGCAGCCAAGATCAGGCAAGCGGCGAGCAGTTCTTC; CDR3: CASSQDQASGEQFF
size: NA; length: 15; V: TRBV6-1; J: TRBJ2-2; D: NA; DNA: TGTGCCAGCAGTGAATATCGGGACCTTCCCGGGGAGCTGTTTTTT; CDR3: CASSEYRDLPGELFF
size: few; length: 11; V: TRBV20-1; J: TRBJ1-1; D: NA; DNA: TGCAGTGCTCTAATGAACACTGAAGCTTTCTTT; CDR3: CSALMNTEAFF
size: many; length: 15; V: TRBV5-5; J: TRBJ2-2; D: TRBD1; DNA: TGTGCCAGCAGCTCGGGACAGGGCTTAGCCGGGGAGCTGTTTTTT; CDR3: CASSSGQGLAGELFF
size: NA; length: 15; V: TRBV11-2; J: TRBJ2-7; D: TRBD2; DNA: TGTGCCAGCAGCTTAACGGCAGCGGGGGCCTACGAGCAGTACTTC; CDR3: CASSLTAAGAYEQYF
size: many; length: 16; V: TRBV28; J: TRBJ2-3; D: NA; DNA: TGTGCCACCGCACCCGAGAGGGTCACTAGCACAGATACGCAGTATTTT; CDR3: CATAPERVTSTDTQYF
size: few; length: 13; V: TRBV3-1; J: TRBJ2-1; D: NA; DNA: TGTGCCAGCAGCCAAGATCCTGGAGATGAGCAGTTCTTC; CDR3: CASSQDPGDEQFF
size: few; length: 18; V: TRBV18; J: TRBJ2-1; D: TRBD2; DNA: TGTGCCAGCTCACGGACTAGCGGGGATACCCCAAGTTACAATGAGCAGTTCTTC; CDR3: CASSRTSGDTPSYNEQFF
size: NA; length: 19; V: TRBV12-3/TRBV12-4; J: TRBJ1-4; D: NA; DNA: TGTGCCAGCAGTTTAGCTCGGCCAACTATTTCTTCTCCTGGGGAAAAACTGTTTTTT; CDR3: CASSLARPTISSPGEKLFF
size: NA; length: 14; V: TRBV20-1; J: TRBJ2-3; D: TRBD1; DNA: TGCAGGGCCTCCGGGACAGGTTGGGGAGATACGCAGTATTTT; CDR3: CRASGTGWGDTQYF
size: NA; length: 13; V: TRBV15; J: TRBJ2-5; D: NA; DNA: TGTGCCACCAGCGGGGACGACGGCTGGACCCAGTACTTC; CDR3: CATSGDDGWTQYF
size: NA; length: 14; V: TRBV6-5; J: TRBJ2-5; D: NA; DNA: TGTGCCAGCAGTTACTCGAACAAGAGGGAGACCCAGTACTTC; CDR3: CASSYSNKRETQYF
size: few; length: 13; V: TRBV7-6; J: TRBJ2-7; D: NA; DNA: TGTGCCAGCAGCCGGAGGCTTCCCGACGAGCAGTACTTC; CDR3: CASSRRLPDEQYF
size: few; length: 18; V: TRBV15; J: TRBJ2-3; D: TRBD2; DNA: TGTGCCACCAGCAGAGATCGGTTAGCGGGGGGGGTCGGGGATACGCAGTATTTT; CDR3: CATSRDRLAGGVGDTQYF
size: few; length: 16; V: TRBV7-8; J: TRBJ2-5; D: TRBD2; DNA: TGTGCCAGCATCCCCACCCAGCGGGAGAGGTCAGAGACCCAGTACTTC; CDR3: CASIPTQRERSETQYF
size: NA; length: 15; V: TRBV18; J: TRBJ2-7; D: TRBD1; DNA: TGTGCCAGCTCATATAATGGACAGGGGATACACGAGCAGTACTTC; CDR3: CASSYNGQGIHEQYF
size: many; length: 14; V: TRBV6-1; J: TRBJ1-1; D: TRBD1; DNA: TGTGCCAGCAGGGCCGGGACAGGGGACACTGAAGCTTTCTTT; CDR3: CASRAGTGDTEAFF
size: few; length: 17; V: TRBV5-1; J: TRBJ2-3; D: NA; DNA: TGCGCCAGCACATTCAGGGGGGACAGAGGACCCACAGATACGCAGTATTTT; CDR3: CASTFRGDRGPTDTQYF
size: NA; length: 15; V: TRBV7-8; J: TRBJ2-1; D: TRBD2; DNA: TGTGCCAGCAGCACCTATAGCGGGACACTCAATGAGCAGTTCTTC; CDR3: CASSTYSGTLNEQFF
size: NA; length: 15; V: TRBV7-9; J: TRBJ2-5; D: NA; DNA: TGTGCCAGCTCAAGGGAGTGGATAGACCAAGAGACCCAGTACTTC; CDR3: CASSREWIDQETQYF
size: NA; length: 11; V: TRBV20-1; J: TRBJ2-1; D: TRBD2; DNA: TGCAGTGCTAGGGAAGCGGGGGGCGGGTTCTTC; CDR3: CSAREAGGGFF
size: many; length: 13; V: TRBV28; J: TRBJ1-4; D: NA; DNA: TGTGCCAGCAGTCGGACCTCAAATGAAAAACTGTTTTTT; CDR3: CASSRTSNEKLFF
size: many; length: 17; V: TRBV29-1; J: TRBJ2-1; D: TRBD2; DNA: TGCAGCGTGGGGGGACTAGCGGGGGGACCCTCCTACAATGAGCAGTTCTTC; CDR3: CSVGGLAGGPSYNEQFF
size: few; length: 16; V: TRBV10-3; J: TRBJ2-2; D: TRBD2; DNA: TGTGCCATCAGCGAAGCGGGGGGGCACGTCACCGGGGAGCTGTTTTTT; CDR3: CAISEAGGHVTGELFF
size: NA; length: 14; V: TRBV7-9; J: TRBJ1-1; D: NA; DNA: TGTGCCAGCAGCTTGGGGTTTCCACCCACTGAAGCTTTCTTT; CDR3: CASSLGFPPTEAFF
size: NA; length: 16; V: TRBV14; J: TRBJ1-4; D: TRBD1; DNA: TGTGCCAGCAGCCAAGGCCGGACAGGACTTAATGAAAAACTGTTTTTT; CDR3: CASSQGRTGLNEKLFF
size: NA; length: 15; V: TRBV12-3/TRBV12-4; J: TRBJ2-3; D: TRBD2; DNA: TGTGCCAGCGCCCCTAGCGGGAGTATCACAGATACGCAGTATTTT; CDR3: CASAPSGSITDTQYF
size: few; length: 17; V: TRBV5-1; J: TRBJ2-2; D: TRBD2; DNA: TGCGCCAGCAGAGGACTAGCGACTCCGGTCCCCACCGGGGAGCTGTTTTTT; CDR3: CASRGLATPVPTGELFF
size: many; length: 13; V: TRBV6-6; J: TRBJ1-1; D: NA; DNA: TGTGCCAGCACCAACGTTCAGGGCTCGAAAGCTTTCTTT; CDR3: CASTNVQGSKAFF
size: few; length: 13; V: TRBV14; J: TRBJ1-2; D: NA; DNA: TGTGCCAGCAGCCAAGACAACGCTGGGGGCTACACCTTC; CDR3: CASSQDNAGGYTF
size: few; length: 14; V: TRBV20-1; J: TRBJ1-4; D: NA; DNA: TGCAGTGCTCCGAAGACCGAGGCTGTTGAAAAACTGTTTTTT; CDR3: CSAPKTEAVEKLFF
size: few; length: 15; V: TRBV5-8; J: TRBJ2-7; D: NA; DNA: TGTGCCAGCAGCTTGGGACCTACCAGGGTTGCCGAGCAGTACTTC; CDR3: CASSLGPTRVAEQYF
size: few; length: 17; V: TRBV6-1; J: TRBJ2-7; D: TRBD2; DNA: TGTGCCAGCACCCCAAGAAGCGGGAGCCTGTCGGGGTACGAGCAGTACTTC; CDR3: CASTPRSGSLSGYEQYF
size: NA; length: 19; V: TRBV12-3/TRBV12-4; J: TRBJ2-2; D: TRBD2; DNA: TGTGCCTGCAGTTTATCCGGGACTAGCGGGGGGGGCGGCACCGGGGAGCTGTTTTTT; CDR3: CACSLSGTSGGGGTGELFF
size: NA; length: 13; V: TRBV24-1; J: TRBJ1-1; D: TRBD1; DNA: TGTGCCACCAGTGAGAACAGGGGCACTGAAGCTTTCTTT; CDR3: CATSENRGTEAFF
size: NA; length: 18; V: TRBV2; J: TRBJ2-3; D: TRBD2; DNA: TGTGCCAGCAGTTTTGAGGGACTAGCGGGGGGCCCGGGGGATACGCAGTATTTT; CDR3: CASSFEGLAGGPGDTQYF
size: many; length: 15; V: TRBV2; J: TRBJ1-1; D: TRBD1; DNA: TGTGCCAGCAGCCATAGGGGGCAGGCGGATCCTGAAGCTTTCTTT; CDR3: CASSHRGQADPEAFF
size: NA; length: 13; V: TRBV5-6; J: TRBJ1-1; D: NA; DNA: TGTGCCAGCAGTTTTACGAGCAACACTGAAGCTTTCTTT; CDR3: CASSFTSNTEAFF